Presented here are 20 T cell receptor beta chains from one specimen sequenced in a study of tumor-infiltrating lymphocytes in primary liver carcinoma. Between roughly 20 and 33 mg of unsorted bulk tissue served as the source from which RNA and DNA were co-extracted. Reverse transcription of 500 to 650 ng total RNA with a constant-region primer produced TCR beta cDNA. Library construction for TCR beta comprised three nested multiplex PCR rounds performed with slightly modified ARM-PCR. With TRBV1-TRBV30 forward primers and a C-beta reverse primer, the first two PCR rounds were run for approximately 10 cycles each. TCRdb processed the multiplex PCR reads anew with MiXCR; each CDR3 protein has one entry. The data contain about 110,000 distinct CDR3 sequences, roughly three fifths of them singletons. The sequenced sample was liver tumor tissue from sampling region 1. The subset here: tumor region T1, superior pole. These receptor sequences come from a woman aged 60-75 years with primary liver carcinoma and hepatitis B virus infection.

In the case of this clonotype: Since a much larger clone is just one base distant, this may be a read error. The chain uses TRBV29-1 and TRBJ1-1; TRBD1 might be the D (6 bases). Germline CDR1 SQVTM, CDR2 ANQGSEA. V was trimmed by 8 bases and J by 3 bases, leaving 22 bases between them. The CDR3 spans 15 residues. CDR3 in DNA: TGCAGCCCAATACCGGGACATGGGATTTACACTGAAGCTTTCTTT. It translates to CSPIPGHGIYTEAFF.

This clonotype is a singleton in its sample. A much bigger clone sits one base away, suggesting this may be a read error. This chain joins TRBV5-1 and TRBJ2-7; D is unresolved. CDR1 is SGHRS, CDR2 YFSETQ, per germline. The CDR3 totals 11 residues. This CDR3 reads CAISRSYEQYF. CDR3 nucleotides: TGCGCCATCAGCCGCTCCTACGAGCAGTACTTC. Full variable domain (remainder filled in from reference TRBV5-1 and TRBJ2-7): KAGVTQTPRYLIKTRGQQVTLSCSPISGHRSVSWYQQTPGQGLQFLFEYFSETQRNKGNFPGRFSGRQFSNSRSEMNVSTLELGDSALYLCAISRSYEQYFGPGTRLTVT.

Notes on this clonotype: Its ends do not fully match the called genes, so a read error is possible. The J gene is TRBJ1-2, the V gene TRBV11-2; 7 positions agree with TRBD1. The germline gives CDR1 SGHAT, CDR2 FQNNGV. This CDR3 spans 15 amino acids. The CDR3 DNA reads TGCGCCAACAGCATAGATAGGGACAGCGAATATGGCTACACCTTC. Translated: CANSIDRDSEYGYTF.

On this clonotype itself: This could be a read error, since a much larger clone is one nucleotide away. J is TRBJ2-1 and V is TRBV5-6; the D gene is possibly TRBD2 (6 bases). CDR1 is SGHDT, CDR2 YYEEEE, per germline. Trimming removed 0 bases at V and 6 bases at J, with 13 bases between. This CDR3 contains 15 residues. The CDR3 sequence is CASSLGRLVGNEQFF. The CDR3, as DNA: TGTGCCAGCAGCTTGGGCCGACTAGTGGGCAATGAGCAGTTCTTC.

Worth noting for this clonotype: A much bigger clone sits one base away, suggesting this may be a read error. V and J are TRBV4-2 and TRBJ2-7, with 12 bases lining up with TRBD1. The germline V gene encodes CDR1 LGHNA and CDR2 YNFKEQ. V shed 0 bases and J 3 bases; nucleotides not matched to a gene: 3. This CDR3 has 16 residues. CDR3 nucleotide sequence: TGTGCCAGCAGCCAAGAGGGGACAGGGGGCATCTACGAGCAGTACTTC. Its translation is CASSQEGTGGIYEQYF.

This sequence joins TRBV11-2 and TRBJ2-7; TRBD2 matches at 11 bases. The CDR3 contains 14 residues. The junction had 10 bases not matched to a gene; V was cut back by 5 bases and J by 10 bases. Germline CDR1 reads SGHAT; CDR2 reads FQNNGV. This CDR3 reads CASSRLAGGSKQYF. CDR3 bases: TGTGCCAGCAGCAGGCTAGCGGGGGGCTCGAAACAGTACTTC.

On this clonotype: This sequence may be a read error, since a much larger clone differs from it by one base. The chain is built from TRBV4-1 and TRBJ2-1, with 7 positions matching TRBD2. This CDR3 contains 18 residues. The germline V gene has CDR1 MGHRA and CDR2 YSYEKL. CDR3: CASSPNPTSRGVYNEQIF. The DNA of the CDR3 is TGCGCCAGCAGCCCCAACCCAACTAGCCGGGGGGTTTACAATGAGCAGATCTTC.

As regards this clonotype: A read error may explain this, as a much larger clone is one base away. This chain connects TRBV12-3 or TRBV12-4 to TRBJ1-2, with 7 bases that match TRBD1. The CDR3 runs 16 residues. V trimming: 5 bases; J trimming: 4 bases; junction bases outside the gene matches: 13. The DNA for the CDR3 is TGTGCCAGCAGTGCTCCAACAGGGGCCCTGAGCTATGGCTACACCTTC. It specifies CASSAPTGALSYGYTF.

Only one count was recorded for this clonotype. V and J are TRBV11-2 and TRBJ2-7; 8 nucleotides agree with TRBD1. Germline CDR1 is SGHAT and CDR2 is FQNNGV. V shed 7 bases and J 3 bases; nucleotides not matched to a gene: 8. The CDR3 consists of 14 residues. The chain's CDR3 is CASNPPQGVYEQYF. CDR3 sequence (DNA): TGTGCCAGCAACCCACCACAGGGGGTCTACGAGCAGTACTTC.

This clonotype was counted once. The final CDR3 position lacks the conserved phenylalanine or tryptophan, pointing to a likely read error. J is TRBJ2-7 and V is TRBV12-3 or TRBV12-4, with 11 nucleotides matching TRBD2. The CDR3 loop spans 17 amino acids. CDR3: CANSPGRGLAEKGEQYC. DNA for the CDR3: TGTGCCAACAGTCCGGGAAGGGGACTAGCGGAGAAGGGCGAGCAGTACTGC.

This clonotype occurred a few times. This may stem from a read error, because a much larger clone lies one nucleotide away. The chain joins TRBV10-1 to TRBJ2-1, with D hard to call. Trimming pared 0 bases from V and 4 bases from J, leaving 10 bases between. Germline V gene sequence: CDR1 WNHNN, CDR2 SYGVQD (reference sequence). The length of the CDR3 is 15 residues. The CDR3 here is CASSESSGRYNEQFF. The CDR3 DNA reads as TGCGCCAGCAGTGAGTCGTCCGGGCGATACAATGAGCAGTTCTTC.

Worth noting for this clonotype: This sequence may be a read error, since a much larger clone differs from it by one base. The chain has TRBV5-8 and TRBJ2-2, with D possibly TRBD1 on 6 matching bases. CDR1 and CDR2 from the germline V gene are SGHTS and YDEGEE. The CDR3 contains 16 residues. The germline V and J ends were trimmed by 5 bases and 6 bases, with 20 bases remaining between them. CDR3 protein: CASRPSWGQDAGELFF. The CDR3 DNA follows: TGTGCCAGCAGGCCGAGCTGGGGGCAGGACGCCGGGGAGCTGTTTTTT.

With regard to this clonotype: This clone may be a read error of a much larger clone one base away. The rearrangement uses TRBV12-3 or TRBV12-4 and TRBJ2-4; D is ambiguous. The CDR3 consists of 13 residues. The CDR3 sequence: CASSQNRWNIRYF. The CDR3 region has the DNA TGTGCCAGCAGTCAAAATAGGTGGAACATTCGGTACTTC.

This clonotype has at least ten counts. The chain links TRBV6-6 to TRBJ1-4; D remains ambiguous. CDR1 and CDR2 (germline): MNHNY, SVGAGI (reference sequence). The CDR3 runs to 14 residues. The germline V and J ends were trimmed by 6 bases and 3 bases, with 11 bases remaining between them. As DNA, the CDR3 is TGTGCCAGCAGGAAGGACCGATCTAATGAAAAACTGTTTTTT. This gives the protein CASRKDRSNEKLFF.

The chain links TRBV28 to TRBJ2-6; the D gene is possibly TRBD1 (6 bases). The V gene's germline CDR1 is MDHEN and CDR2 SYDVKM. The CDR3 has 16 residues. Deletions cut 8 bases from V and 0 bases from J, with 14 bases between. The CDR3 loop is CASGPGQPSGANVLTF. The CDR3 coding sequence is TGTGCCAGCGGCCCGGGACAACCCTCTGGGGCCAACGTCCTGACTTTC.

As concerns this clonotype: The germline gene is not matched at one end of the junction; a read error may be the cause. The chain combines TRBV11-3 with TRBJ2-5; D may be TRBD2 (6 bases). The length of the CDR3 is 15 residues. Germline CDR1 and CDR2: SGHNT and YENEEA. The CDR3 DNA reads TGTGCCAGCAGCTTAGAACGGGGGAGAGAGGAGACCCATTGCTTC. Translation gives CASSLERGREETHCF. The full variable domain, in which reference TRBV11-3 and TRBJ2-5 provide the parts outside the CDR3, is EAGVVQSPRYKIIEKKQPVAFWCNPISGHNTLYWYLQNLGQGPELLIRYENEEAVDDSQLPKDRFSAERLKGVDSTLKIQPAELGDSAVYLCASSLERGREETHCFGPGTRLLVL.

V and J are TRBV5-1 and TRBJ1-1, with a tentative D call TRBD1 (6 bases). Per germline, CDR1 SGHRS and CDR2 YFSETQ. This CDR3 has 17 amino acids. V shed 0 bases and J shed 6 bases, with 21 bases lying between them. The CDR3 sequence: CASSLGDLRGRLAEAFF. The CDR3 DNA reads TGCGCCAGCAGCTTGGGGGATCTCAGGGGTAGATTGGCTGAAGCTTTCTTT. The variable domain in full, completed from reference TRBV5-1 and TRBJ1-1, reads KAGVTQTPRYLIKTRGQQVTLSCSPISGHRSVSWYQQTPGQGLQFLFEYFSETQRNKGNFPGRFSGRQFSNSRSEMNVSTLELGDSALYLCASSLGDLRGRLAEAFFGQGTRLTVV.

This chain connects TRBV12-3 or TRBV12-4 to TRBJ1-1, with TRBD1 identical over 7 bases. The CDR3 spans 13 residues. The CDR3 nucleotides read TGTGTCAGTAGTTTAGCCTGGGACAGTACAGCTTTCTTT. It is translated as CVSSLAWDSTAFF.

V usage is TRBV5-1 and J usage is TRBJ1-6, with D perhaps TRBD1 (6 bases). CDR3 size: 14 residues. Germline assignment: CDR1 SGHRS and CDR2 YFSETQ. Trimming removed 6 bases at V and 7 bases at J, with 14 bases between. The CDR3 bases are TGCGCCAGCACCGACAGAAGGGGGAATTCACCCCTCCACTTT. It codes for CASTDRRGNSPLHF.

As regards this clonotype: The junction shows a germline mismatch at one end, possibly a read error. V gene TRBV11-2 combines with J gene TRBJ2-3; 9 bases are shared with TRBD2. Germline CDR1 SGHAT, CDR2 FQNNGV. This CDR3 is built from 18 residues. The CDR3 reads CASSARTSVRGGTDTRYF. In DNA form, the CDR3 reads TGTGCCAGCAGCGCAAGGACTAGCGTGAGGGGAGGAACAGATACGCGGTATTTT.